The source of this T cell receptor (beta chain) is a study of blood T cells in healthy people across ages. Peripheral blood samples of roughly 10 milliliters were drawn from each donor. In germline, CDR1 is DFQATT, CDR2 SNEGSKA (reference sequence). CDR3 length equals 13 residues. Losses at the gene ends were 6 bases for V and 8 bases for J; bases not matched to a gene: 8. A few counts support this clonotype. A sample-barcoded 5' primer and a J-beta primer mix were used in a second PCR of about 7 to 11 cycles. Every cDNA molecule bore a tag from a template-switch adaptor containing 12 random nucleotides. MiXCR, run by TCRdb on the 5' RACE reads, gives a single entry per CDR3 protein. Among around 1.7 million distinct CDR3 sequences, 28% were seen once, and the ten largest hold approximately 7.7%.

Specimen: blood. This TCR came from a woman aged 25 to 39 in good health. The rearrangement uses TRBV20-1 and TRBJ2-1; 9 bases match TRBD2. The DNA of the CDR3 is TGCAGTGCAGCCAGCGGGGGGACCTATGAGCAGTTCTTC. Amino acid sequence: CSAASGGTYEQFF.